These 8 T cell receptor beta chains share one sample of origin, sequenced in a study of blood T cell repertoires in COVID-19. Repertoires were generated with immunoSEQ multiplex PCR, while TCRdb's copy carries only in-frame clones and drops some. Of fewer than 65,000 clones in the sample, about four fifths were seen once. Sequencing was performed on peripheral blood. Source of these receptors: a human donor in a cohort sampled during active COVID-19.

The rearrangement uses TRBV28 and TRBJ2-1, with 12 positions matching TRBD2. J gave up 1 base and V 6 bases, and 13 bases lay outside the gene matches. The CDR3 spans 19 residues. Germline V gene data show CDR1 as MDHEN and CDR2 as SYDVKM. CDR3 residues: CASSPQTSGSGGSYNEQFF. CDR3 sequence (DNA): TGTGCCAGCAGCCCCCAGACTAGCGGGAGTGGAGGTTCCTACAATGAGCAGTTCTTC.

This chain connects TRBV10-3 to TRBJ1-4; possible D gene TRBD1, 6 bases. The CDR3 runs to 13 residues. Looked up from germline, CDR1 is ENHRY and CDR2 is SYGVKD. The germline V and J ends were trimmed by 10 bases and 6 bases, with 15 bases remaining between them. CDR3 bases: TGTGCCACACAGGGCGGCGCGGATGAAAAACTGTTTTTT. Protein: CATQGGADEKLFF.

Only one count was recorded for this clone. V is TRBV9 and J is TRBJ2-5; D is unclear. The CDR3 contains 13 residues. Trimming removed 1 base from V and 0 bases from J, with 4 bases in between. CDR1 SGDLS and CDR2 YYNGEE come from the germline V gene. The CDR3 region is CASSVRDQETQYF. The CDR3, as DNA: TGTGCCAGCAGCGTACGGGACCAAGAGACCCAGTACTTC.

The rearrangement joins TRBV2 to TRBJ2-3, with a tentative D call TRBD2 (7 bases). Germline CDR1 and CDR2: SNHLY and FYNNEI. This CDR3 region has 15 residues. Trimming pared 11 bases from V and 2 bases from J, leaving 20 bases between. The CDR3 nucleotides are TGTGCCGTAGGGGCGGGGGCCCTCCTCACAGATACGCAGTATTTT. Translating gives CAVGAGALLTDTQYF.

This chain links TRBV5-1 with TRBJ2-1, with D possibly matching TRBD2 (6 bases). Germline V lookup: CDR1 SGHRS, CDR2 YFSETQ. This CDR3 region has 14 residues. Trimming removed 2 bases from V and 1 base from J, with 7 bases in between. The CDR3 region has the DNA TGCGCCAGCAGCTTCGGAGGGTCCTACAATGAGCAGTTCTTC. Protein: CASSFGGSYNEQFF.

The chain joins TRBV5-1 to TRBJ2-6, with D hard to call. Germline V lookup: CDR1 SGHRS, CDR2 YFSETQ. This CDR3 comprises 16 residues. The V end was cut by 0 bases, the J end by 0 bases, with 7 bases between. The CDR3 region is CASSLAGYSGANVLTF. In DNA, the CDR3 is TGCGCCAGCAGCTTGGCGGGTTACTCTGGGGCCAACGTCCTGACTTTC.

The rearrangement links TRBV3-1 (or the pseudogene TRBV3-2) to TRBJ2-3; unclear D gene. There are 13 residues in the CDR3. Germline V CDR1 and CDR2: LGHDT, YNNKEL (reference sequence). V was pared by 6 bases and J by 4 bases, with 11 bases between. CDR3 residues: CASSSRLPDTQYF. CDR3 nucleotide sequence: TGTGCCAGCAGTTCGCGGTTGCCAGATACGCAGTATTTT.

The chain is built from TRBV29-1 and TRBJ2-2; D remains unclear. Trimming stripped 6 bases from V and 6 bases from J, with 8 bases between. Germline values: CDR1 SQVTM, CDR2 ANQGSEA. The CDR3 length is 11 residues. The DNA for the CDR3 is TGCAGCGTACGTCAGGCCGGGGAGCTGTTTTTT. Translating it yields CSVRQAGELFF.